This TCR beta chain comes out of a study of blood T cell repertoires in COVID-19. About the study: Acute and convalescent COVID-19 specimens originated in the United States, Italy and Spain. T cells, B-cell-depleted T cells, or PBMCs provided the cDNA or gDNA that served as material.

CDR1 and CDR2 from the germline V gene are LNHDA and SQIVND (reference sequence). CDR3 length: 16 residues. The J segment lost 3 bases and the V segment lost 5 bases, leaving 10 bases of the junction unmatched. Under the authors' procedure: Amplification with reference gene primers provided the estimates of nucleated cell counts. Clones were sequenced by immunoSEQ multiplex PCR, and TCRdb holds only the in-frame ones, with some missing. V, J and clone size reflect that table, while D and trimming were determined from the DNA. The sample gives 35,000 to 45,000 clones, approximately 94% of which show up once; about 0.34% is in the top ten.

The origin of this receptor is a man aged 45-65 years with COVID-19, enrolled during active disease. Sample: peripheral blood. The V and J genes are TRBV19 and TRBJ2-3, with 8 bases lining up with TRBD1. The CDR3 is CASSGRQGWATDTQYF. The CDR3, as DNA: TGTGCCAGTAGTGGGCGACAGGGGTGGGCGACAGATACGCAGTATTTT.